This T cell receptor beta chain was identified in a study of blood T cell repertoires in COVID-19. Whole-study context: The samples span acute and convalescent COVID-19 from the United States, Italy and Spain. PBMCs, B-cell-depleted T cells, or T cells were the source of the cDNA or gDNA that made up the material.

Original processing notes: Reference gene primers were amplified, and this amplification served to estimate nucleated cell counts. Using immunoSEQ multiplex PCR, the repertoire was profiled, and TCRdb retains in-frame clones only, with some absent. The V and J calls and the clone size are those of that table, but D and trimming were determined from the DNA. The data contain 200,000 to 250,000 clones, 86% of them singletons. V lost 0 bases and J 5 bases, leaving 12 bases between the germline ends. The CDR3 spans 14 residues. Germline CDR1 is SGHDT and CDR2 is YYEEEE. This sequence joins TRBV5-6 and TRBJ2-7; D is perhaps TRBD1 (5 bases). The clonotype originates from a man in his thirties or forties who had recovered from COVID-19. Source material: peripheral blood. Here the CDR3 reads CASSLGLRGNEQYF. Written as DNA, the CDR3 is TGTGCCAGCAGCTTGGGTTTAAGGGGTAACGAGCAGTACTTC.